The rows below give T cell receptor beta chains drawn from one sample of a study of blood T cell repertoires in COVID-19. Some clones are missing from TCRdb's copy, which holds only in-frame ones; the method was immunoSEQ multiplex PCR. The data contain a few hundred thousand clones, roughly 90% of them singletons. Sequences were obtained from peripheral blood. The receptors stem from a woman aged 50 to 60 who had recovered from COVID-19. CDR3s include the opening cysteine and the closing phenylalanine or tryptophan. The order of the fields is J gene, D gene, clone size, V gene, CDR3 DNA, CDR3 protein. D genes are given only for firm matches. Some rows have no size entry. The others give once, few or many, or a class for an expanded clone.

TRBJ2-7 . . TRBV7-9 TGTGCCAGCAGCATCTACAGGGTAGCCGAGCAGTACTTC CASSIYRVAEQYF
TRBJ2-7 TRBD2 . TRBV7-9 TGTGCCAGCAGCCCCCACAGCGGGGGGACCTACGAGCAGTACTTC CASSPHSGGTYEQYF
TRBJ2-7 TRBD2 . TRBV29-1 TGCAGCGTTGACTCTAGCGGGGACTCCTACGAGCAGTACTTC CSVDSSGDSYEQYF
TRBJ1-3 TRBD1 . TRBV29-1 TGCAGCGTAGCGACAGGGGGCACTGGAAACACCATATATTTT CSVATGGTGNTIYF
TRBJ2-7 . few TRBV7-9 TGTGCCAGCAGCTTAGGGGGACAAGCCTACGAGCAGTACTTC CASSLGGQAYEQYF
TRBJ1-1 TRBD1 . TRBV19 TGTGCCAGTAGTTCCCAGGGACAGTACACTGAAGCTTTCTTT CASSSQGQYTEAFF
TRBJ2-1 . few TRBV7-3 TGTGCCAGCAGCGGGGCAGGGCCCTACAATGAGCAGTTCTTC CASSGAGPYNEQFF
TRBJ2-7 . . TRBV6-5 TGTGCCAGCAGTTATAGCGGCAGGGTCCACGAGCAGTACTTC CASSYSGRVHEQYF
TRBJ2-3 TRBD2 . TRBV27 TGTGCCAGCAGTTTAGTGGCGGGGGGCGGCACAGATACGCAGTATTTT CASSLVAGGGTDTQYF
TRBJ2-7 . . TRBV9 TGTGCCAGCAGCGTAGGAGGTGTGGGACAACTATACGAGCAGTACTTC CASSVGGVGQLYEQYF
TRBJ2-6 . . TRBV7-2 TGTGCCAGCAGCTTAAAGGTTCGGACACCTAGGTCTGGGGCCAACGTCCTGACTTTC CASSLKVRTPRSGANVLTF
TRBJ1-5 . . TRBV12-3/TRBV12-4 TGTGCCAGCAGCCCGGTACGTCAGCCCCAGCATTTT CASSPVRQPQHF
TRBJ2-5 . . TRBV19 TGTGCCAGTAGTAAGGGGAAGGGGTCTCAACAGACCCAGTACTTC CASSKGKGSQQTQYF
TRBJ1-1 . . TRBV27 TGTGCCAGCAGTACTACGAACACTGAAGCTTTCTTT CASSTTNTEAFF